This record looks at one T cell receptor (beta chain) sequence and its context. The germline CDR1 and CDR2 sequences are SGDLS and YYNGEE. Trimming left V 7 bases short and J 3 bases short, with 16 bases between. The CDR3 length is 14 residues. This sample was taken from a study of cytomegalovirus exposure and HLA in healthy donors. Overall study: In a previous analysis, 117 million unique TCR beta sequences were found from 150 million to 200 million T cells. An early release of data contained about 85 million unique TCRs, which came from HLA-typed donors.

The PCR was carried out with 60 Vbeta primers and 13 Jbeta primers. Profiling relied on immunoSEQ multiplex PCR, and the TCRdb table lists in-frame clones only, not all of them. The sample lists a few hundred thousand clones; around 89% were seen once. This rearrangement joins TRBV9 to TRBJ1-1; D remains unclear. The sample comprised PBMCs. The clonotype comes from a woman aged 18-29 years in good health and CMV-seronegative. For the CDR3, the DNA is TGTGCCAGCGCGGCGGGCGTGAAAGACACTGAAGCTTTCTTT. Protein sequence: CASAAGVKDTEAFF.